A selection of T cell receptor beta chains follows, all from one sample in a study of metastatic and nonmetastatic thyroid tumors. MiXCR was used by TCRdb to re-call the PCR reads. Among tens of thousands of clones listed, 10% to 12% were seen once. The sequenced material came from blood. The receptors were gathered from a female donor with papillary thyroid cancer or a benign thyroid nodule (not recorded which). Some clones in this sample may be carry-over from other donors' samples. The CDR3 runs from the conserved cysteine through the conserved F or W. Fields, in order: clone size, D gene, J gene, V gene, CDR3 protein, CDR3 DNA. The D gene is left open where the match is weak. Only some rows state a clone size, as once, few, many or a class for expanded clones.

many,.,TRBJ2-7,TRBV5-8,CASSLVGFYEQYF,TGTGCCAGCAGCTTGGTGGGTTTCTACGAGCAGTACTTC
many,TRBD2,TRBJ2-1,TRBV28,CASSSPGTSLGEQFF,TGTGCCAGCAGTTCCCCCGGGACTAGCCTCGGTGAGCAGTTCTTC
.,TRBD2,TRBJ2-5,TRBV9,CASSVGSGKETQYF,TGTGCCAGCAGCGTCGGTAGCGGGAAGGAGACCCAGTACTTC
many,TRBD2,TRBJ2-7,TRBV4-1,CASSHGLAFNLVLLSF,TGCGCCAGCAGCCACGGACTAGCTTTTAACCTCGTTTTGTTATCCTTC
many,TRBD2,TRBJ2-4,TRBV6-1,CASSMGTSLAKNIQYF,TGTGCCAGCAGTATGGGGACTAGCCTAGCCAAAAACATTCAGTACTTC
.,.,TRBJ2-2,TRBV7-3,CASSPQRTWELFF,TGTGCCAGCAGCCCACAGCGGACCTGGGAGCTGTTTTTT
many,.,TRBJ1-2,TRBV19,CASRGPAGYTF,TGTGCCAGTAGAGGGCCAGCAGGCTACACCTTC
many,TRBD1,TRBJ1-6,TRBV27,CASSFPWTGDSTSYNSPLHF,TGTGCCAGCAGTTTTCCCTGGACAGGGGACTCTACCTCCTATAATTCACCCCTCCACTTT
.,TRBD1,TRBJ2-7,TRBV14,CASSQLPGTGAYEQYF,TGTGCCAGCAGCCAATTACCCGGGACAGGGGCCTACGAGCAGTACTTC
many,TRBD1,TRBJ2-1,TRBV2,CASSVGQGAGNEQFF,TGTGCCAGCAGTGTGGGACAGGGGGCGGGAAATGAGCAGTTCTTC
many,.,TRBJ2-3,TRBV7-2,CASSTPLGRGTDTQYF,TGTGCCAGCAGCACTCCCCTTGGCCGGGGGACAGATACGCAGTATTTT
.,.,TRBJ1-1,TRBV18,CASSPHSNAEAFF,TGTGCCAGCTCACCTCACAGCAACGCTGAAGCTTTCTTT
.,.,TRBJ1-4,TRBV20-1,CSSLGGEKLFF,TGCAGTTCCTTAGGGGGTGAAAAACTGTTTTTT
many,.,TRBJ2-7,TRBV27,CASKRPGTPTGEYF,TGTGCCAGCAAAAGACCCGGGACTCCTACCGGGGAGTACTTC
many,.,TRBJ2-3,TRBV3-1,CASSQEGAPEDTQYF,TGTGCCAGCAGCCAAGAGGGGGCGCCGGAAGATACGCAGTATTTT
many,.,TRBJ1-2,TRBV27,CASSFKGEVYGYTF,TGTGCCAGCAGTTTTAAAGGGGAAGTCTATGGCTACACCTTC
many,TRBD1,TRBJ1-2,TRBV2,CASSLSGGGYYGYTF,TGTGCCAGCAGTTTGTCAGGGGGCGGGTACTATGGCTACACCTTC
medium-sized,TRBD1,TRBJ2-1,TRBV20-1,CSANRDRVGEQFF,TGCAGTGCTAACCGGGACAGGGTAGGAGAGCAGTTCTTC
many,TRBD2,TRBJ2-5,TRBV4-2,CASSRGVAGSSETQYF,TGTGCCAGCAGCCGGGGGGTAGCGGGGAGCTCGGAGACCCAGTACTTC
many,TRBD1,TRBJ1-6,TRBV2,CASNMDRANSPLHF,TGTGCCAGCAACATGGACAGGGCCAATTCACCCCTCCACTTT
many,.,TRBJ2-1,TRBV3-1,CASSQDTDSREQFF,TGTGCCAGCAGCCAAGATACGGACTCCCGTGAGCAGTTCTTC
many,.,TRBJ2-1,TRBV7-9,CASSLGASYNEQFF,TGTGCCAGCAGCTTAGGAGCATCCTACAATGAGCAGTTCTTC
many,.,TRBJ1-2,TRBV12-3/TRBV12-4,CASSEGNYGYTF,TGTGCCAGCAGCGAGGGAAACTATGGCTACACCTTC
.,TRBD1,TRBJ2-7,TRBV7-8,CASSFGTGGREQYF,TGTGCCAGCAGCTTCGGGACAGGGGGCAGGGAGCAGTACTTC